A selection of T cell receptor beta chains follows, all from one sample in a study of cytomegalovirus exposure and HLA in healthy donors. Produced via immunoSEQ multiplex PCR; TCRdb's table is partial and in-frame only. The sample holds over 150,000 clones, 80% seen once. Sequences were obtained from PBMCs. The receptor set was obtained from a man aged 18 to 30 in good health and CMV-seropositive. Both conserved end residues are part of each CDR3. Fields, in order: CDR3 protein, CDR3 DNA, clone size, D gene, V gene, J gene. A D gene is named only where the DNA matches it firmly. Size tells how often a clone was seen (once, few, many) or the class of an expanded clone, and some rows leave it out.

cdr3_aa: CASSSRLAGDYSTDTQYF; cdr3_nt: TGTGCCAGCAGCTCCCGACTAGCGGGGGATTACAGCACAGATACGCAGTATTTT; clone_size: once; d_call: TRBD2; v_call: TRBV7-9; j_call: TRBJ2-3
cdr3_aa: CAWLDSSYNSPLHF; cdr3_nt: TGTGCCTGGCTGGACAGCTCCTATAATTCACCCCTCCACTTT; clone_size: few; d_call: NA; v_call: TRBV30; j_call: TRBJ1-6
cdr3_aa: CASSSRQGPNYGYTF; cdr3_nt: TGTGCCAGTAGTTCCCGACAGGGACCTAACTATGGCTACACCTTC; clone_size: NA; d_call: TRBD1; v_call: TRBV19; j_call: TRBJ1-2
cdr3_aa: CASSERQGTDTQYF; cdr3_nt: TGTGCCAGCAGTGAAAGACAGGGGACAGATACGCAGTATTTT; clone_size: NA; d_call: TRBD1; v_call: TRBV6-4; j_call: TRBJ2-3
cdr3_aa: CASSLTGENYGYTF; cdr3_nt: TGTGCCAGCAGTTTGACAGGGGAGAACTATGGCTACACCTTC; clone_size: NA; d_call: TRBD1; v_call: TRBV6-6; j_call: TRBJ1-2
cdr3_aa: CASSKRAREETQYF; cdr3_nt: TGTGCCAGCAGCAAGCGGGCCAGAGAAGAGACCCAGTACTTC; clone_size: NA; d_call: NA; v_call: TRBV7-2; j_call: TRBJ2-5
cdr3_aa: CASTDRRGEYEQYF; cdr3_nt: TGTGCCAGCACCGACCGCAGGGGGGAATACGAGCAGTACTTC; clone_size: NA; d_call: NA; v_call: TRBV2; j_call: TRBJ2-7
cdr3_aa: CSVVTGSANIQYF; cdr3_nt: TGCAGCGTTGTTACAGGGAGTGCAAACATTCAGTACTTC; clone_size: NA; d_call: NA; v_call: TRBV29-1; j_call: TRBJ2-4
cdr3_aa: CASNGQGGNTEAFF; cdr3_nt: TGTGCCAGCAACGGACAGGGGGGGAACACTGAAGCTTTCTTT; clone_size: NA; d_call: TRBD1; v_call: TRBV2; j_call: TRBJ1-1
cdr3_aa: CASSLAGGVYNEQFF; cdr3_nt: TGTGCCAGCAGCTTAGCGGGAGGAGTATACAATGAGCAGTTCTTC; clone_size: NA; d_call: TRBD2; v_call: TRBV5-4; j_call: TRBJ2-1
cdr3_aa: CASSRSGTGGSYEQYF; cdr3_nt: TGTGCCAGCAGCCGATCCGGGACAGGGGGGTCCTACGAGCAGTACTTC; clone_size: once; d_call: TRBD1; v_call: TRBV7-2; j_call: TRBJ2-7
cdr3_aa: CSVVGTGDEQYF; cdr3_nt: TGCAGCGTAGTCGGTACAGGGGACGAGCAGTACTTC; clone_size: once; d_call: TRBD1; v_call: TRBV29-1; j_call: TRBJ2-7
cdr3_aa: CAITPGDATGGNTIYF; cdr3_nt: TGTGCCATCACCCCAGGGGACGCAACGGGTGGAAACACCATATATTTT; clone_size: NA; d_call: NA; v_call: TRBV10-3; j_call: TRBJ1-3
cdr3_aa: CAWSAGQGREQYF; cdr3_nt: TGTGCCTGGAGCGCGGGACAGGGGCGCGAGCAGTACTTC; clone_size: NA; d_call: TRBD1; v_call: TRBV30; j_call: TRBJ2-7
cdr3_aa: CAIGQGLDNGYTF; cdr3_nt: TGTGCAATCGGACAGGGATTGGATAATGGCTACACCTTC; clone_size: NA; d_call: TRBD1; v_call: TRBV10-3; j_call: TRBJ1-2
cdr3_aa: CASNRRLSGSGYTF; cdr3_nt: TGTGCCAGCAATCGACGGTTATCAGGATCTGGCTACACCTTC; clone_size: NA; d_call: NA; v_call: TRBV9; j_call: TRBJ1-2
cdr3_aa: CASTMTKGLAGVYEQYF; cdr3_nt: TGTGCCAGCACCATGACTAAGGGACTAGCGGGAGTCTACGAGCAGTACTTC; clone_size: NA; d_call: TRBD2; v_call: TRBV6-4; j_call: TRBJ2-7
cdr3_aa: CASSLTLTGFRETQYF; cdr3_nt: TGTGCCAGCAGCTTGACTTTGACCGGGTTTCGGGAGACCCAGTACTTC; clone_size: NA; d_call: NA; v_call: TRBV5-6; j_call: TRBJ2-5
cdr3_aa: CASSLLASDTQYF; cdr3_nt: TGCGCCAGCAGCTTACTAGCAAGTGATACGCAGTATTTT; clone_size: NA; d_call: NA; v_call: TRBV5-1; j_call: TRBJ2-3
cdr3_aa: CASSLALSGQGTYEQYF; cdr3_nt: TGTGCCAGCAGCTTGGCTCTTTCGGGACAGGGGACCTACGAGCAGTACTTC; clone_size: NA; d_call: TRBD1; v_call: TRBV7-3; j_call: TRBJ2-7
cdr3_aa: CASSAGTGDYYEQYF; cdr3_nt: TGTGCCAGCAGCGCTGGGACAGGGGACTATTACGAGCAGTACTTC; clone_size: few; d_call: TRBD1; v_call: TRBV5-6; j_call: TRBJ2-7
cdr3_aa: CASSGGFRQPQHF; cdr3_nt: TGTGCCAGTAGTGGGGGGTTCCGTCAGCCCCAGCATTTT; clone_size: NA; d_call: NA; v_call: TRBV19; j_call: TRBJ1-5
cdr3_aa: CASAPQGGGRELFF; cdr3_nt: TGTGCCAGCGCCCCACAGGGGGGCGGCCGGGAGCTGTTTTTT; clone_size: once; d_call: TRBD1; v_call: TRBV6-1; j_call: TRBJ2-2
cdr3_aa: CASSLLAEETQYF; cdr3_nt: TGTGCCAGCAGCTTGTTGGCGGAGGAGACCCAGTACTTC; clone_size: NA; d_call: NA; v_call: TRBV5-4; j_call: TRBJ2-5
cdr3_aa: CASRPSTEFNIQYF; cdr3_nt: TGCGCCAGCAGGCCATCAACAGAATTCAACATTCAGTACTTC; clone_size: NA; d_call: NA; v_call: TRBV5-1; j_call: TRBJ2-4
cdr3_aa: CATQGRYEQYF; cdr3_nt: TGTGCCACCCAGGGGCGCTACGAGCAGTACTTC; clone_size: NA; d_call: NA; v_call: TRBV2; j_call: TRBJ2-7
cdr3_aa: CASTLADNSYNEQFF; cdr3_nt: TGTGCCAGCACGCTAGCGGACAACTCCTACAATGAGCAGTTCTTC; clone_size: few; d_call: TRBD2; v_call: TRBV2; j_call: TRBJ2-1
cdr3_aa: CASSLQEFGNTIYF; cdr3_nt: TGCGCCAGCAGCTTACAGGAGTTTGGAAACACCATATATTTT; clone_size: few; d_call: NA; v_call: TRBV5-1; j_call: TRBJ1-3
cdr3_aa: CASSIGGQPQHF; cdr3_nt: TGTGCCAGTAGTATCGGAGGGCAGCCCCAGCATTTT; clone_size: NA; d_call: NA; v_call: TRBV19; j_call: TRBJ1-5
cdr3_aa: CASSSSQGEDYEQYF; cdr3_nt: TGTGCCAGCAGCTCCTCACAGGGGGAGGACTACGAGCAGTACTTC; clone_size: NA; d_call: TRBD1; v_call: TRBV7-9; j_call: TRBJ2-7
cdr3_aa: CASSPSGLAETGQYF; cdr3_nt: TGTGCCAGCAGCCCATCGGGACTAGCGGAGACTGGGCAGTACTTC; clone_size: NA; d_call: TRBD2; v_call: TRBV7-9; j_call: TRBJ2-7
cdr3_aa: CASSETGLLNTEAFF; cdr3_nt: TGTGCCAGTAGTGAGACAGGGTTGCTGAACACTGAAGCTTTCTTT; clone_size: NA; d_call: TRBD1; v_call: TRBV19; j_call: TRBJ1-1
cdr3_aa: CASSQGAGRRNEQFF; cdr3_nt: TGTGCCAGCAGCCAAGGGGCGGGACGGAGGAATGAGCAGTTCTTC; clone_size: NA; d_call: NA; v_call: TRBV4-2; j_call: TRBJ2-1
cdr3_aa: CASSWGQGNTEAFF; cdr3_nt: TGTGCCAGCAGCTGGGGACAGGGGAACACTGAAGCTTTCTTT; clone_size: NA; d_call: TRBD1; v_call: TRBV11-3; j_call: TRBJ1-1
cdr3_aa: CASSLDYSPLHF; cdr3_nt: TGTGCCAGCAGCTTGGACTACTCACCCCTCCACTTT; clone_size: NA; d_call: NA; v_call: TRBV5-4; j_call: TRBJ1-6
cdr3_aa: CASSWGQGNTGELFF; cdr3_nt: TGCGCCAGCAGCTGGGGACAGGGTAACACCGGGGAGCTGTTTTTT; clone_size: once; d_call: TRBD1; v_call: TRBV5-1; j_call: TRBJ2-2
cdr3_aa: CASSKTGYQETQYF; cdr3_nt: TGCGCCAGCAGCAAGACAGGGTACCAAGAGACCCAGTACTTC; clone_size: NA; d_call: TRBD1; v_call: TRBV4-3; j_call: TRBJ2-5
cdr3_aa: CASRNSGETQYF; cdr3_nt: TGTGCCAGCAGGAATAGCGGGGAGACCCAGTACTTC; clone_size: NA; d_call: TRBD2; v_call: TRBV5-6; j_call: TRBJ2-5
cdr3_aa: CASSTRTQYF; cdr3_nt: TGTGCCAGCAGCACGCGGACCCAGTACTTC; clone_size: NA; d_call: NA; v_call: TRBV14; j_call: TRBJ2-5
cdr3_aa: CASSSTGYEQYF; cdr3_nt: TGTGCCAGCAGTAGCACAGGTTACGAGCAGTACTTC; clone_size: NA; d_call: NA; v_call: TRBV25-1; j_call: TRBJ2-7
cdr3_aa: CAASGGFEQYF; cdr3_nt: TGTGCCGCGTCGGGGGGCTTCGAGCAGTACTTC; clone_size: NA; d_call: NA; v_call: TRBV10-3; j_call: TRBJ2-7
cdr3_aa: CASSLNRVLDEQYF; cdr3_nt: TGTGCCAGCAGCTTAAACAGGGTACTCGACGAGCAGTACTTC; clone_size: once; d_call: NA; v_call: TRBV7-9; j_call: TRBJ2-7
cdr3_aa: CASSYDKRTGGVYEQYF; cdr3_nt: TGTGCCAGCAGTTATGACAAACGGACAGGGGGCGTCTACGAGCAGTACTTC; clone_size: few; d_call: TRBD1; v_call: TRBV6-4; j_call: TRBJ2-7
cdr3_aa: CASSIYPGGNTEAFF; cdr3_nt: TGTGCCAGTAGTATCTATCCAGGGGGAAACACTGAAGCTTTCTTT; clone_size: few; d_call: TRBD1; v_call: TRBV19; j_call: TRBJ1-1
cdr3_aa: CASGRDRYNEQFF; cdr3_nt: TGTGCTAGTGGACGGGACAGGTACAATGAGCAGTTCTTC; clone_size: few; d_call: TRBD1; v_call: TRBV12-5; j_call: TRBJ2-1
cdr3_aa: CASSLGPYSNQPQHF; cdr3_nt: TGTGCCAGCAGCTTGGGTCCTTATAGCAATCAGCCCCAGCATTTT; clone_size: NA; d_call: NA; v_call: TRBV5-5; j_call: TRBJ1-5
cdr3_aa: CASSLSLSRGRLKLAFF; cdr3_nt: TGTGCCAGCAGTTTATCCTTGTCCAGGGGGCGACTTAAGCTTGCTTTCTTT; clone_size: few; d_call: TRBD1; v_call: TRBV27; j_call: TRBJ1-1
cdr3_aa: CSGESGETQYF; cdr3_nt: TGCAGTGGGGAGAGCGGAGAGACCCAGTACTTC; clone_size: NA; d_call: NA; v_call: TRBV20-1; j_call: TRBJ2-5
cdr3_aa: CASSLDYPGEPNIQYF; cdr3_nt: TGTGCCAGCAGCTTAGATTACCCAGGGGAGCCAAACATTCAGTACTTC; clone_size: NA; d_call: NA; v_call: TRBV11-3; j_call: TRBJ2-4
cdr3_aa: CASSLLRNTEAFF; cdr3_nt: TGTGCCAGCAGCTTACTACGGAACACTGAAGCTTTCTTT; clone_size: NA; d_call: NA; v_call: TRBV13; j_call: TRBJ1-1
cdr3_aa: CASSPTGGLGVGTEAFF; cdr3_nt: TGTGCCAGCTCACCTACAGGGGGGCTTGGCGTTGGCACTGAAGCTTTCTTT; clone_size: few; d_call: TRBD1; v_call: TRBV18; j_call: TRBJ1-1
cdr3_aa: CASSQPGQGGETQYF; cdr3_nt: TGCGCCAGCAGCCAACCCGGACAGGGAGGGGAGACCCAGTACTTC; clone_size: NA; d_call: NA; v_call: TRBV4-1; j_call: TRBJ2-5
cdr3_aa: CASSETGAYEQYF; cdr3_nt: TGTGCCAGCAGCGAGACAGGAGCCTACGAGCAGTACTTC; clone_size: few; d_call: NA; v_call: TRBV7-2; j_call: TRBJ2-7
cdr3_aa: CASSQGTSTDTQYF; cdr3_nt: TGTGCCAGCAGTCAAGGGACTAGCACAGATACGCAGTATTTT; clone_size: NA; d_call: NA; v_call: TRBV2; j_call: TRBJ2-3
cdr3_aa: CASSDPGQGLDQPQHF; cdr3_nt: TGTGCCAGTAGTGACCCGGGACAGGGGTTAGATCAGCCCCAGCATTTT; clone_size: NA; d_call: TRBD1; v_call: TRBV19; j_call: TRBJ1-5
cdr3_aa: CASSQDRAGGPYNEQFF; cdr3_nt: TGCGCCAGCAGCCAAGATCGGGCGGGAGGGCCCTACAATGAGCAGTTCTTC; clone_size: few; d_call: TRBD2; v_call: TRBV4-1; j_call: TRBJ2-1
cdr3_aa: CASGGQGRGTGELFF; cdr3_nt: TGCGCCAGCGGAGGACAGGGGCGTGGGACCGGGGAGCTGTTTTTT; clone_size: NA; d_call: TRBD1; v_call: TRBV5-1; j_call: TRBJ2-2
cdr3_aa: CASSPASIGGGYTF; cdr3_nt: TGTGCCAGCAGTCCTGCCTCTATAGGGGGTGGCTACACCTTC; clone_size: NA; d_call: NA; v_call: TRBV27; j_call: TRBJ1-2